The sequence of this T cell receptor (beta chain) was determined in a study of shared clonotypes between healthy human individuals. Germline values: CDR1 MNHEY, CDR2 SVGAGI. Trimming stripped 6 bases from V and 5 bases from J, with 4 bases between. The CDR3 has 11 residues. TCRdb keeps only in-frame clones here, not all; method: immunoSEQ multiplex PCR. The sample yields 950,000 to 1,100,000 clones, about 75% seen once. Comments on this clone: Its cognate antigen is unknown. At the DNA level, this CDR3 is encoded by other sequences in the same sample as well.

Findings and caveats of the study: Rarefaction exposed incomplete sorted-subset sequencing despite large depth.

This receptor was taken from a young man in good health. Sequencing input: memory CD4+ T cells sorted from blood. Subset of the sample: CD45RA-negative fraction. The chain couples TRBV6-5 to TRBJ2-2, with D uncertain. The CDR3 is CASSSTGELFF. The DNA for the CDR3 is TGTGCCAGCAGCTCGACCGGGGAGCTGTTTTTT.